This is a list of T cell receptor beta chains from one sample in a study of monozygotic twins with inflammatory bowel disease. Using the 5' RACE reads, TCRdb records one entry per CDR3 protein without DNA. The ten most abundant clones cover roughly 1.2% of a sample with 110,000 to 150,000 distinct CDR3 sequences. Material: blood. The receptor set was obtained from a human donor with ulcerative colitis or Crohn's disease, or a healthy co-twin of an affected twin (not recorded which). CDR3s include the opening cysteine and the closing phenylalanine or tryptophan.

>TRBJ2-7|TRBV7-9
CASSTRKLDREQYF
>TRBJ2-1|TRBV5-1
CASSRPAGRSGNEQFF
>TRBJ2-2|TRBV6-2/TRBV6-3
CASSGDRGRTNTGELFF
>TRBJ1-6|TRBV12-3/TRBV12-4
CASSAEISYNSPLHF
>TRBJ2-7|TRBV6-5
CASSYSQGSNEQYF
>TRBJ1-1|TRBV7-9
CASSNKFGRGTEAFF
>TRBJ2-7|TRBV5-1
CASSSPDRGRGDEQYF
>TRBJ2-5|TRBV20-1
CSAREREDSGETQYF
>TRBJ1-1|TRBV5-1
CASSLAGLTMNTEAFF
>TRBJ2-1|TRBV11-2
CASSLDGQGINNEQFF
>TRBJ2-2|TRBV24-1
CATSDPGLAATGELFF
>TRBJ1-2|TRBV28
CASSLGWDRSGYTF
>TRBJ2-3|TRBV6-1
CASSERQGVTVTDTQYF
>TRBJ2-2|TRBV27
CASSFAGVTGELFF
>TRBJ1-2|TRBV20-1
CSATDPYGYTF
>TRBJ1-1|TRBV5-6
CASRGSGVPNTAFF
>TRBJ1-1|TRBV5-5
CASSLGGRDTEAFF
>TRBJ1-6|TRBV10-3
CAVGTDSPLHF
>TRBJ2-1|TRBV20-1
CSARDGSTYNEQFF
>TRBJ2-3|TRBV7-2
CASSLEGQGTDTQYF
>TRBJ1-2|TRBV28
CASSLTTNYGYTF
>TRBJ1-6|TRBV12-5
CASSTRRALHF
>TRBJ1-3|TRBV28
CASRRDVNFDGNTIYF
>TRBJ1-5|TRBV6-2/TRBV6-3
CASRDGNQPQHF
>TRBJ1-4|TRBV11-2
CASSLERGGNEKLFF
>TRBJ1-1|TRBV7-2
CASSLARGQFTEAFF
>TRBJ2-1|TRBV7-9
CASEGDPGGYNEQFF
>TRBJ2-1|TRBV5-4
CASSLAGLVGEQFF
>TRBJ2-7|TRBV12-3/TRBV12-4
CASTPDRFYEQYF
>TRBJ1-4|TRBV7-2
CASSLVLGATNEKLFF
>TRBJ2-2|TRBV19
CASTYRGGRAELFF
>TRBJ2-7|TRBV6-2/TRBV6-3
CASRTTPTYEQYF
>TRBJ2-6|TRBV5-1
CASSGGQGANVLTF
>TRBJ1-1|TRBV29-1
CSVEDGNTEAFF
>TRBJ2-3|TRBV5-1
CASSSGTGTRFTQYF
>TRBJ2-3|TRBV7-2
CASSLDIGTDTQYF
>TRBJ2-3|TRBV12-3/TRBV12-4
CASWPGGVDTQYF
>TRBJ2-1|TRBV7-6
CASSFSLAGGRDNEQFF